This TCR beta chain came from a study of blood T cell repertoires in COVID-19. Study-wide background: The cDNA or gDNA used as material had been derived from T cells, B-cell-depleted T cells, or PBMCs.

Trimming left V 9 bases short and J 3 bases short, with 26 bases between. CDR1 is WNHNN and CDR2 is SYGVQD in the germline V gene (reference sequence). The CDR3 runs to 17 residues. As handled by the study authors: Amplification from reference gene primers served as the basis for estimated nucleated cell counts. Sequencing used immunoSEQ multiplex PCR; TCRdb keeps in-frame clones, though not all of them. V and J calls and clone size are those listed in that table; D and trimming were worked out from the DNA. This sample carries hundreds of thousands of clones, around nine tenths of them seen once, and the ten largest clones take 2.5% to 3.5%.

The sequence came from a human donor in a cohort sampled during active COVID-19. Sequencing used peripheral blood. V and J are TRBV10-1 and TRBJ2-5, with a weak D call TRBD1 (7 bases). The DNA of the CDR3 is TGCGCCAGACCGGGACAGTGGACTCTGCGGGGAAAAGAGACCCAGTACTTC. Protein sequence: CARPGQWTLRGKETQYF.